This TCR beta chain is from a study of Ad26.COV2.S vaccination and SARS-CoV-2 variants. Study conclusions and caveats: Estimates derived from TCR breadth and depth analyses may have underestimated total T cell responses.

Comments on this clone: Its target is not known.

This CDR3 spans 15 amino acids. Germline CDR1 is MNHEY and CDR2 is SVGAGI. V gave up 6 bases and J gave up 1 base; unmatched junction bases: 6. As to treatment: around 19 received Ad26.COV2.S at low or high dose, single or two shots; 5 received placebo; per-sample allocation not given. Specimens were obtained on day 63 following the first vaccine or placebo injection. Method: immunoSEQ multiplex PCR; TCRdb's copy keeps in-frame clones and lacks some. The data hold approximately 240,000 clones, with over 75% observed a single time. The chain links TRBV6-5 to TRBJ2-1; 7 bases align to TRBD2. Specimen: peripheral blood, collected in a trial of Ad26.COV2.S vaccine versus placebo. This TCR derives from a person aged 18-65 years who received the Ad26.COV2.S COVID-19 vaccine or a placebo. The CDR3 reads CASRKRGGSYNEQFF. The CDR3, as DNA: TGTGCCAGCAGAAAGCGGGGAGGGTCCTACAATGAGCAGTTCTTC.